This T cell receptor beta chain was profiled in a study of vaccination and CD4 T cells after COVID-19. The Oncomine TCR Beta short-read assay sequenced DNA from cultured CD4+ T cells. TCRdb fed the PCR reads into MiXCR, producing one record per CDR3 protein. This sample carries under 25,000 distinct CDR3 sequences, more than 20% of them seen once, and the ten largest clones take about 11%. Treatment meaning: roughly 11-day PBMC culture with coronavirus spike peptide pools or control peptides (ViraFEST assay). In this sample, this clonotype turned up a few times. Its antigen is not known. Germline lookup yields CDR1 SGHTA and CDR2 FQGTGA. V dropped 0 bases and J dropped 2 bases, with 10 bases sitting between them. The CDR3 is made up of 16 amino acids.

Source material: cultured CD4+ T cells from blood. This chain connects TRBV7-3 to TRBJ2-2; D is perhaps TRBD1 (5 bases). This TCR derives from a human donor with COVID-19. DNA for the CDR3: TGTGCCAGCAGCTTAACGGCCCAGGGAAACACCGGGGAGCTGTTTTTT. Encoded protein: CASSLTAQGNTGELFF.